Only one count was recorded for the clone carrying this T cell receptor beta chain. As yet, its antigen is unknown. Per germline, CDR1 SSHAT and CDR2 FNYEAQ (reference sequence). The CDR3 totals 15 residues. The entry originates in a study of T cell responses to AZD1222 COVID-19 vaccine. Study-wide background: Pooling covered second doses at about 4 or about 12 weeks. Findings and limits, study-wide: An increase in Spike-specific TCR breadth and depth was observed after two AZD1222 doses. Clonal diversity may have been underestimated in mostly white British donors. Spike regions recognized by vaccine-associated CD4 TCRs spanned the protein, led by 160-218 and 743-854.

Method: immunoSEQ multiplex PCR; TCRdb's copy keeps in-frame clones and lacks some. Of about 120,000 clones listed, about 90% were seen once; the top ten hold about 5.3%. The genes are TRBV7-7 and TRBJ1-5, with D perhaps matching TRBD1 (6 bases). Sample: peripheral blood, taken on day 0 of AZD1222 vaccination. This sequence originates from an adult in good health. CDR3 in DNA: TGTGCTAGGGAGGGGGACCCCTTTGGCAATCAGCCCCAGCATTTT. Its protein is CAREGDPFGNQPQHF.